This passage covers 32 T cell receptor beta chains from one sample sequenced in a study of T cell repertoires in cytomegalovirus infection (dated by TCRdb to the late 2010s). These TCRs are of unknown antigen specificity. The treatment or condition label corresponds to: in vitro stimulation with specific CMV peptide epitopes to enrich CMV-specific T cells. For sequencing, an Illumina HiSeq 1500 was employed. Clones were called with MiXCR by TCRdb after fastp trimmed the public reads at Q25, and only in-frame beta chains were retained. CDR3 protein sequences are deduplicated, and each keeps its most common genes and DNA. Recorded for this sample are about 360,000 distinct CDR3 sequences; about 35% of them occurred a single time. Clones ranked in the top ten supply about 13% of the sample. Specimen: cultured PBMCs, collected from culture after CMV antigen stimulation. The source of these receptors is a human donor in good health (CMV status not recorded). Some clones in this sample may be carry-over from other donors' samples.

This sequence joins TRBV12-3 or TRBV12-4 and TRBJ2-5; maybe TRBD2 (5 bases). The CDR3 is made up of 14 amino acids. The V end was cut by 7 bases, the J end by 4 bases, with 16 bases between. The CDR3 bases are TGTGCCAGCAACCCCCCAGGACTGCCAGAGACCCAGTACTTC. Translating gives CASNPPGLPETQYF.

The sample holds a few counts of this clonotype. V gene TRBV7-6 combines with J gene TRBJ2-1; 8 nucleotides line up with TRBD2. The CDR3 covers 16 residues. The ends lost 5 bases at V and 3 bases at J; junction bases unmatched: 9. Germline values: CDR1 SGHVS, CDR2 FNYEAQ. The DNA of the CDR3 is TGTGCCAGCAGCCTCTATCAGGGACTAGGCTACAATGAGCAGTTCTTC. Translation gives CASSLYQGLGYNEQFF.

There are a few counts of this clonotype. This chain's CDR3 is CASNAASGGHEQYV. Here the CDR3 DNA reads TGTGCCAGCAACGCAGCCTCAGGGGGCCACGAGCAGTACGTC. The chain combines TRBV6-2 or TRBV6-3 with TRBJ2-7; 8 nucleotides line up with TRBD1. With V trimmed by 7 bases and J by 5 bases, 10 bases remained unmatched. Germline CDR1 and CDR2: MNHEY and SVGEGT. CDR3 size: 14 residues.

V is TRBV6-5 and J is TRBJ1-1; D gene unclear. The ends were cut back, 0 bases at V and 2 bases at J, with 10 bases in the middle. This CDR3 spans 15 amino acids. The germline gives CDR1 MNHEY, CDR2 SVGAGI. The DNA for the CDR3 is TGTGCCAGCAGTTACTCGATCCAGATTAACACTGAAGCTTTCTTT. Its translation: CASSYSIQINTEAFF.

The V and J genes are TRBV28 and TRBJ2-3; 8 bases line up with TRBD2. This CDR3 is 13 amino acids long. Germline V CDR1 and CDR2: MDHEN, SYDVKM. V was pared by 6 bases and J by 6 bases, with 5 bases of the junction left unmatched. The CDR3 spells CASSLGRVDTQYF. DNA for the CDR3: TGTGCCAGCAGCCTCGGGAGGGTGGATACGCAGTATTTT. Together with reference TRBV28 and TRBJ2-3, the CDR3 gives the full variable domain: DVKVTQSSRYLVKRTGEKVFLECVQDMDHENMFWYRQDPGLGLRLIYFSYDVKMKEKGDIPEGYSVSREKKERFSLILESASTNQTSMYLCASSLGRVDTQYFGPGTRLTVL.

This clonotype was observed a handful of times. The V and J genes are TRBV4-1 and TRBJ1-6; tentative D call: TRBD1 (6 bases). Trimming shortened V by 1 base and J by 10 bases, and 20 bases separated the two germline ends. Germline CDR1 MGHRA, CDR2 YSYEKL. The CDR3 has 17 amino acids. For the CDR3, the DNA is TGCGCCAGCAGCCAAGCGATCCTAACAGGGAAAAACTCACCCCTCCACTTT. As protein: CASSQAILTGKNSPLHF.

Ten or more counts support this clonotype. This sequence joins TRBV7-2 and TRBJ2-5; TRBD2 matches at 16 bases. This CDR3 is 16 amino acids long. The ends lost 4 bases at V and 2 bases at J; junction bases unmatched: 1. CDR1 is SGHTA, CDR2 FQGNSA, per germline. The CDR3 nucleotides are TGTGCCAGCAGCTCGGGACTAGCGGGAGGGCAAGAGACCCAGTACTTC. Its protein is CASSSGLAGGQETQYF. Full variable domain (outside the CDR3, taken from reference TRBV7-2 and TRBJ2-5): GAGVSQSPSNKVTEKGKDVELRCDPISGHTALYWYRQSLGQGLEFLIYFQGNSAPDKSGLPSDRFSAERTGGSVSTLTIQRTQQEDSAVYLCASSSGLAGGQETQYFGPGTRLLVL.

This chain connects TRBV2 to TRBJ2-1; TRBD1 matches 9 bases. The V gene's germline CDR1 is SNHLY and CDR2 FYNNEI. Germline trimming cut 4 bases from V and 8 bases from J; bases unmatched to any gene: 9. The CDR3 runs to 15 residues. The CDR3 protein is CASSATGGFVDEQFF. CDR3 bases: TGTGCCAGCAGTGCGACAGGGGGATTTGTGGATGAGCAGTTCTTC.

A few counts support this clonotype. V and J are TRBV6-5 and TRBJ2-7; D not resolved. CDR1 is MNHEY, CDR2 SVGAGI, per germline. V lost 0 bases and J lost 2, with 11 bases in between. The CDR3 covers 15 residues. CDR3 nucleotides: TGTGCCAGCAGTTACTCGAGGCACCACACCTACGAGCAGTACTTC. Its protein is CASSYSRHHTYEQYF.

The rearrangement joins TRBV6-4 to TRBJ2-1; TRBD2 matches 14 bases. CDR3 length equals 14 residues. From germline, CDR1 is MRHNA and CDR2 SNTAGT. V shed 2 bases and J 9 bases; nucleotides not matched to a gene: 0. CDR3 nucleotide sequence: TGTGCCAGCAGTGACGGACTAGCGGGAGGTGAGCAGTTCTTC. As protein: CASSDGLAGGEQFF.

The chain has TRBV28 and TRBJ2-3; weak D call: TRBD2 (5 bases). Trimming removed 8 bases at V and 0 bases at J, with 9 bases between. CDR1 and CDR2 from the germline V gene are MDHEN and SYDVKM. The CDR3 contains 13 residues. This CDR3 reads CASPRASTDTQYF. The CDR3 region has the DNA TGTGCCAGCCCGCGGGCAAGCACAGATACGCAGTATTTT.

This chain uses TRBV27 with TRBJ2-7; D is unclear. The CDR3 is made up of 15 amino acids. The germline V and J ends were trimmed by 8 bases and 0 bases, with 17 bases remaining between them. CDR1 and CDR2 from the germline V gene are MNHEY and SMNVEV (reference sequence). The CDR3 DNA sequence: TGTGCCAGCCGCGCCAGACCCGATGGCTCCTACGAGCAGTACTTC. This encodes CASRARPDGSYEQYF.

The rearrangement uses TRBV7-2 and TRBJ2-1; TRBD2 matches 8 bases. Germline lookup yields CDR1 SGHTA and CDR2 FQGNSA. CDR3 size: 16 residues. Unmatched junction bases numbered 17, after V lost 1 base and J lost 15 bases. The CDR3 loop reads CASSLVLPAGVGIPFF. The CDR3 DNA sequence: TGTGCCAGCAGCTTAGTTCTGCCAGCGGGAGTTGGAATTCCGTTCTTC.

This clonotype appeared a few times. The gene calls are TRBV6-5 and TRBJ1-2, with unresolved D. The V end lost 3 bases, the J end lost 0 bases, and 5 bases lay between the germline ends. CDR3 size: 13 residues. CDR1 and CDR2 from the germline V gene are MNHEY and SVGAGI. CDR3 amino acids: CASSYGTNYGYTF. CDR3 coding DNA: TGTGCCAGCAGTTATGGTACTAACTATGGCTACACCTTC.

The chain uses TRBV6-1 and TRBJ2-1; 8 positions agree with TRBD2. Germline V gives CDR1 MNHNS, CDR2 SASEGT. The CDR3 consists of 16 residues. Losses at the gene ends were 5 bases for V and 1 base for J; bases not matched to a gene: 7. In DNA, the CDR3 is TGTGCCAGCAGTTCCCCAGCGGGAGAGTCCTACAATGAGCAGTTCTTC. This codes for CASSSPAGESYNEQFF.

V and J are TRBV7-2 and TRBJ2-7; no firm D call. The CDR3 is 13 amino acids. CDR1 and CDR2 from the germline V gene are SGHTA and FQGNSA. Trimming cost V 5 bases and J 6 bases, with 14 bases left between them. The CDR3 region is CASSLRRVGEQYF. As DNA, the CDR3 is TGTGCCAGCAGCCTAAGAAGGGTTGGCGAGCAGTACTTC.

V gene TRBV5-1 combines with J gene TRBJ2-6, with 10 bases aligning to TRBD1. The V and J ends lost 4 bases and 0 bases, in that order; junction bases with no gene match: 7. Germline V lookup: CDR1 SGHRS, CDR2 YFSETQ. The CDR3 has 18 residues. The CDR3 DNA follows: TGCGCCAGCAGCCCCGGACAGGGGGTTTACTCTGGGGCCAACGTCCTGACTTTC. Its protein product is CASSPGQGVYSGANVLTF.

The chain is built from TRBV20-1 and TRBJ1-5; TRBD1 is a possible D gene (6 bases). Trimming shortened V by 0 bases and J by 0 bases, and 21 bases separated the two germline ends. The CDR3 loop spans 19 amino acids. In germline, CDR1 is DFQATT, CDR2 SNEGSKA (reference sequence). CDR3 DNA sequence: TGCAGTGCTAGAGATAGGAGGGGTCGGGGGCCCTATAGCAATCAGCCCCAGCATTTT. Translating it yields CSARDRRGRGPYSNQPQHF.

This chain joins TRBV12-3 or TRBV12-4 and TRBJ1-1; a weak D match, TRBD1 (5 bases). The CDR3 runs to 14 residues. Between the trimmed V and J ends, which lost 6 bases and 3 bases, there was a span of 14 bases. The CDR3 region has the DNA TGTGCCAGCAGCTGGATCGGGGGGTACACTGAAGCTTTCTTT. Its protein product is CASSWIGGYTEAFF.

This clonotype was seen more than once but under ten times. CDR3 bases: TGTGCCAGTAGTTCCGGGACAGGTGTACTCGGGAATACGCAGTATTTT. It yields the protein CASSSGTGVLGNTQYF. V usage is TRBV19 and J usage is TRBJ2-3; TRBD1 agrees at 8 bases. Looked up from germline, CDR1 is LNHDA and CDR2 is SQIVND (reference sequence). The CDR3 is 16 amino acids. V trimming: 5 bases; J trimming: 7 bases; junction bases outside the gene matches: 14.

V is TRBV11-2 and J is TRBJ1-3; the D gene is possibly TRBD1 (5 bases). The CDR3 contains 14 residues. The V end lost 1 base, the J end lost 2 bases, and 6 bases lay between the germline ends. Germline CDR1 SGHAT, CDR2 FQNNGV. Here the CDR3 reads CASSLAGPGNTIYF. CDR3 coding DNA: TGTGCCAGCAGCTTAGCAGGGCCTGGAAACACCATATATTTT. The entire variable domain, with the rest obtained from reference TRBV11-2 and TRBJ1-3, is as follows: EAGVAQSPRYKIIEKRQSVAFWCNPISGHATLYWYQQILGQGPKLLIQFQNNGVVDDSQLPKDRFSAERLKGVDSTLKIQPAKLEDSAVYLCASSLAGPGNTIYFGEGSWLTVV.

This clonotype was counted between two and nine times. The chain recombines TRBV28 with TRBJ1-2, with D unresolved. V lost 3 bases and J lost 2, with 7 bases in between. The CDR3 loop spans 13 amino acids. Germline CDR1 MDHEN, CDR2 SYDVKM. The CDR3 sequence is CASSFATNYGYTF. For the CDR3, the DNA is TGTGCCAGCAGTTTCGCTACGAACTATGGCTACACCTTC.

The CDR3 is CAISPGQGDNEQFF. CDR3 bases: TGTGCCATCTCCCCGGGACAGGGGGACAATGAGCAGTTCTTC. This chain joins TRBV10-3 and TRBJ2-1, with 11 bases matching TRBD1. This CDR3 is built from 14 residues. The J segment lost 5 bases and the V segment lost 8 bases, leaving 5 bases of the junction unmatched. Per the germline V gene, CDR1 is ENHRY and CDR2 is SYGVKD.

This clonotype showed up just a few times. A read error may produce the germline difference seen at one junction end. The chain uses TRBV7-2 and TRBJ2-7; 8 bases are shared with TRBD2. The germline V gene has CDR1 SGHTA and CDR2 FQGNSA. The CDR3 runs to 12 residues. In DNA, the CDR3 is TGTGCCAGCAGCTCAACCCCCAGCGGGAGTATCTTC. This sequence encodes CASSSTPSGSIF.

This clonotype was seen only a few times. This chain joins TRBV27 and TRBJ1-2; tentative D call: TRBD1 (5 bases). V was clipped by 11 bases and J by 2 bases, with 24 bases between them. Germline V gives CDR1 MNHEY, CDR2 SMNVEV (reference sequence). There are 16 residues in the CDR3. The CDR3 reads CACRDVAEGINYGYTF. In DNA, the CDR3 is TGTGCCTGCCGGGATGTCGCCGAGGGGATCAACTATGGCTACACCTTC.

The chain joins TRBV24-1 to TRBJ2-7; D is perhaps TRBD2 (5 bases). Germline V gene lookup returns CDR1 KGHDR and CDR2 SFDVKD. The CDR3 consists of 14 residues. The ends were cut back, 4 bases at V and 4 bases at J, with 13 bases in the middle. DNA of the CDR3: TGTGCCACCAGTGAAACCGGGAACTATTACGAGCAGTACGTC. Translation: CATSETGNYYEQYV.

This clonotype was seen a few times. This sequence joins TRBV28 and TRBJ2-1, with TRBD2 as a possible D gene (6 bases). This CDR3 comprises 15 residues. Per the germline V gene, CDR1 is MDHEN and CDR2 is SYDVKM. Trimming took 5 bases from V and 8 from J, leaving 19 bases between them. The CDR3 is CASSLLEGEVDEQFF. The DNA for the CDR3 is TGTGCCAGCAGTCTTCTGGAGGGAGAGGTTGATGAGCAGTTCTTC. Supplemented by reference TRBV28 and TRBJ2-1, the full variable domain reads DVKVTQSSRYLVKRTGEKVFLECVQDMDHENMFWYRQDPGLGLRLIYFSYDVKMKEKGDIPEGYSVSREKKERFSLILESASTNQTSMYLCASSLLEGEVDEQFFGPGTRLTVL.

This chain uses TRBV7-2 with TRBJ1-1; D is unresolved. The germline V gene encodes CDR1 SGHTA and CDR2 FQGNSA. This CDR3 is built from 13 residues. V was shortened by 5 bases and J by 2 bases, with 9 bases between the two germline ends. In nucleotides, the CDR3 is TGTGCCAGCAGCACACAACAAAACACTGAAGCTTTCTTT. It specifies CASSTQQNTEAFF.

This clonotype was counted only a few times. V and J are TRBV11-2 and TRBJ2-7; perhaps TRBD2 as D (6 bases). The CDR3 spans 14 residues. Trimming stripped 3 bases from V and 6 bases from J, with 15 bases between. The germline gives CDR1 SGHAT, CDR2 FQNNGV. CDR3 amino acids: CASSFYTGVGEQYF. In DNA form, the CDR3 reads TGTGCCAGCAGCTTCTACACGGGAGTGGGCGAGCAGTACTTC.

In this sample, this clonotype is medium-sized. The chain combines TRBV7-2 with TRBJ2-6; no clear D gene. The CDR3 has 16 residues. V lost 3 bases to trimming and J lost 0 bases, with 9 bases between them. Germline values: CDR1 SGHTA, CDR2 FQGNSA. This CDR3 reads CASSLTPPSGANVLTF. Written as DNA, the CDR3 is TGTGCCAGCAGCTTGACTCCGCCCTCTGGGGCCAACGTCCTGACTTTC.

This clonotype showed up many times. The J gene is TRBJ1-3, the V gene TRBV19, with D possibly TRBD1 on 6 matching bases. CDR1 and CDR2 from the germline V gene are LNHDA and SQIVND (reference sequence). The germline V and J ends were trimmed by 4 bases and 2 bases, with 9 bases remaining between them. This CDR3 comprises 14 residues. Here the CDR3 reads CASSRGGPGNTIYF. The CDR3 nucleotides read TGTGCCAGTAGTAGGGGGGGGCCTGGAAACACCATATATTTT.

The gene calls are TRBV6-2 or TRBV6-3 and TRBJ2-3, with TRBD1 identical over 9 bases. The trim removed 2 bases at V and 1 base at J, leaving 4 bases unmatched. The germline gives CDR1 MNHEY, CDR2 SVGEGT. This CDR3 comprises 16 residues. The CDR3 region has the DNA TGTGCCAGCAGTTACCGCCGGGACAGGGGCACAGATACGCAGTATTTT. Translation gives CASSYRRDRGTDTQYF.